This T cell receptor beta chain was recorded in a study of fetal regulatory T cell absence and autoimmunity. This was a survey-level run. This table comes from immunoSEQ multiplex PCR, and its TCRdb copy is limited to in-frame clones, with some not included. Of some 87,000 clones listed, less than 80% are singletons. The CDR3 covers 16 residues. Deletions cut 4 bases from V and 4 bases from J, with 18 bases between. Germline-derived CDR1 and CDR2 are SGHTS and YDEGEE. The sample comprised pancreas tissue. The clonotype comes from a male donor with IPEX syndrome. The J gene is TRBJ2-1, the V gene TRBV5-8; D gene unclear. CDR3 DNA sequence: TGTGCCAGCAGCGAGGTTTTGTGGGTTGGTTACAATGAGCAGTTCTTC. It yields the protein CASSEVLWVGYNEQFF.